This TCR beta chain is drawn from a study of T cells in Graves' hyperthyroidism and ophthalmopathy. Background on the study: Pretreatment peripheral blood was obtained at initial diagnosis.

The CDR3 regions of TCR beta were amplified from RNA transcripts. HTBI primers were employed in a first-round RT-PCR of the TCR CDR3. In TCRdb, the multiplex PCR reads were re-called with MiXCR into one record per CDR3 protein. There are 250,000 to 300,000 distinct CDR3 sequences in the sample; about 17% occur only once, and 55% to 60% lies in the top ten. V gave up 4 bases and J gave up 5 bases, with 12 bases separating them. This CDR3 has 14 residues. Germline CDR1 reads SGHRS; CDR2 reads YFSETQ. In this sample, this clonotype turned up many times. The antigen remains undetermined. Study-level points and caveats: Median prediction lead before ophthalmopathy onset was around 7 months with the model.

Diagnoses were made from clinical symptoms, serum measures (thyroxine and TRAb), thyroid ultrasound and orbital computed tomography. The source of the PBMCs was 9.5 to 10 ml of fresh peripheral blood. The TCR comes from a woman in her sixties or seventies with Graves' ophthalmopathy. Sample: blood. This chain joins TRBV5-1 and TRBJ1-4; maybe TRBD1 (5 bases). The CDR3 loop reads CASSQTERNEKLFF. The CDR3 DNA reads as TGCGCCAGCAGCCAGACAGAACGAAATGAAAAACTGTTTTTT. The full variable domain, rest sourced from reference TRBV5-1 and TRBJ1-4, is KAGVTQTPRYLIKTRGQQVTLSCSPISGHRSVSWYQQTPGQGLQFLFEYFSETQRNKGNFPGRFSGRQFSNSRSEMNVSTLELGDSALYLCASSQTERNEKLFFGSGTQLSVL.